Listed here is a single T cell receptor beta chain. With 3 bases removed from V and 10 bases from J, the gap between germline ends came to 15 bases. This CDR3 has 13 residues. Germline lookup yields CDR1 PRHDT and CDR2 FYEKMQ (reference sequence). The record originates from a study of molecular identifiers for immune sequencing clone quantification. TCRdb reprocessed the PCR reads via MiXCR and lists one record per CDR3 protein. The sample carries about 54,000 distinct CDR3 sequences, roughly 24% recorded once. The chain links TRBV13 to TRBJ2-5, with D possibly matching TRBD1 (6 bases). The sequence derives from a human donor in good health. Some libraries in this study had Jurkat cell RNA spiked in. Sequencing used naive CD8+ T cells from blood, with Jurkat cell RNA spiked in. Regarding subset: FACS-sorted CD8+CD4-CCR7+CD45RA+ naive T cells. In DNA form, the CDR3 reads TGTGCCAGCAGCTTGGACAGCAGTCCACTCCAGTACTTC. It specifies CASSLDSSPLQYF. The complete variable domain, with remaining parts taken from reference TRBV13 and TRBJ2-5, reads AAGVIQSPRHLIKEKRETATLKCYPIPRHDTVYWYQQGPGQDPQFLISFYEKMQSDKGSIPDRFSAQQFSDYHSELNMSSLELGDSALYFCASSLDSSPLQYFGPGTRLLVL.